This paragraph reports one TCR beta chain. Antigen: not known. The data were produced by immunoSEQ multiplex PCR, yet TCRdb's version contains in-frame clones alone and is incomplete. The table records 260,000 or so clones, around nine tenths of them present only once. J was trimmed by 9 bases and V by 4 bases; bases with no gene match: 2. Germline V CDR1 and CDR2: SGHNT, YYREEE (reference sequence). The CDR3 is 13 residues long. This sample was taken from a study of cytomegalovirus exposure and HLA in healthy donors. Study-wide findings and caveats: For cytomegalovirus status, the classifier reportedly gave diagnoses with high specificity and sensitivity.

Separation from the roughly 670-subject first cohort characterized the roughly 130-subject validation cohort, to which the donors belonged. The chain has TRBV5-4 and TRBJ2-2; 11 bases map to TRBD1. This TCR was sampled from a man aged 18 to 30 in good health and CMV-seronegative. Source material: PBMCs. CDR3 sequence: CASSGQGARELFF. CDR3 bases: TGTGCCAGCAGCGGACAGGGGGCGCGGGAGCTGTTTTTT. Looking up the rest from reference TRBV5-4 and TRBJ2-2 gives the full variable domain: ETGVTQSPTHLIKTRGQQVTLRCSSQSGHNTVSWYQQALGQGPQFIFQYYREEENGRGNFPPRFSGLQFPNYSSELNVNALELDDSALYLCASSGQGARELFFGEGSRLTVL.